These 23 T cell receptor beta chains were all obtained from the same sample, sequenced in a study of blood T cell repertoires in COVID-19. Generated by immunoSEQ multiplex PCR, the TCRdb table keeps only in-frame clones and is missing some. The sample contains about 97,000 clones, 70% to 90% of which appear only once. Sample: peripheral blood. The receptors originated from a woman aged 25-40 years with acute or convalescent COVID-19.

V gene TRBV7-8 combines with J gene TRBJ2-7; TRBD1 aligns across 9 bases. Germline loops: CDR1 SGHVS, CDR2 FQNEAQ. V lost 1 base and J lost 8; bases outside the gene matches: 6. The CDR3 is 14 amino acids. The CDR3 reads CASSLDGQGRQQYF. CDR3 in DNA: TGTGCCAGCAGCTTAGACGGACAGGGGAGGCAGCAGTACTTC.

The rearrangement links TRBV2 to TRBJ1-4; 10 bases are shared with TRBD1. The V segment lost 2 bases and the J segment 7 bases; nucleotides outside the gene matches: 4. This CDR3 is built from 15 residues. From germline, CDR1 is SNHLY and CDR2 FYNNEI. CDR3 amino acids: CASSEMGQGREKLFF. CDR3 nucleotide sequence: TGTGCCAGCAGTGAAATGGGACAGGGGCGTGAAAAACTGTTTTTT. Together with reference TRBV2 and TRBJ1-4, the CDR3 gives the full variable domain: EPEVTQTPSHQVTQMGQEVILRCVPISNHLYFYWYRQILGQKVEFLVSFYNNEISEKSEIFDDQFSVERPDGSNFTLKIRSTKLEDSAMYFCASSEMGQGREKLFFGSGTQLSVL.

This rearrangement joins TRBV5-1 to TRBJ1-2, with TRBD1 matching over 7 bases. Germline V lookup: CDR1 SGHRS, CDR2 YFSETQ. Trimming cost V 0 bases and J 8 bases; bases outside gene matches: 10. The CDR3 has 15 amino acids. CDR3 coding DNA: TGCGCCAGCAGCTTGGGACAGGGAGAATTCGGAGGCTACACCTTC. This gives the protein CASSLGQGEFGGYTF. Complete variable domain (other parts from reference TRBV5-1 and TRBJ1-2): KAGVTQTPRYLIKTRGQQVTLSCSPISGHRSVSWYQQTPGQGLQFLFEYFSETQRNKGNFPGRFSGRQFSNSRSEMNVSTLELGDSALYLCASSLGQGEFGGYTFGSGTRLTVV.

As to this clone: The sample holds other DNA sequences that translate to the same CDR3. The rearrangement uses TRBV5-5 and TRBJ2-7; D perhaps matches TRBD1 (5 bases). The length of the CDR3 is 14 residues. Germline V gene lookup returns CDR1 SGHKS and CDR2 YYEKEE (reference sequence). V was shortened by 2 bases and J by 3 bases, with 12 bases between the two germline ends. The CDR3 sequence: CASSLRGTDYEQYF. CDR3 nucleotides: TGTGCCAGCAGCTTAAGGGGTACGGACTACGAGCAGTACTTC.

The chain links TRBV6-5 to TRBJ1-2, with D possibly being TRBD1 (5 bases). CDR1 is MNHEY and CDR2 is SVGAGI in the germline V gene. V was clipped by 6 bases and J by 1 base, with 15 bases between them. The CDR3 runs to 15 residues. Written as DNA, the CDR3 is TGTGCCAGCAGCCAAGGGGTTCCCGGTAACTATGGCTACACCTTC. Translation gives CASSQGVPGNYGYTF.

The chain combines TRBV5-6 with TRBJ2-3; 16 bases agree with TRBD2. Trimming took 3 bases from V and 4 from J; bases not matched to a gene: 5. CDR3 size: 17 residues. Germline V gene data show CDR1 as SGHDT and CDR2 as YYEEEE. Here the CDR3 reads CASSSGTSGGVADTQYF. Written as DNA, the CDR3 is TGTGCCAGCAGCTCCGGGACTAGCGGGGGGGTGGCAGATACGCAGTATTTT.

This sequence joins TRBV7-2 and TRBJ1-6; maybe TRBD1 (5 bases). The CDR3 runs to 14 residues. V was shortened by 1 base and J by 10 bases, with 11 bases between the two germline ends. CDR1 and CDR2 from the germline V gene are SGHTA and FQGNSA. For the CDR3, the DNA is TGTGCCAGCAGCTTAGTCCAGGGTGGCTCACCCCTCCACTTT. Protein: CASSLVQGGSPLHF. The variable domain in full, completed from reference TRBV7-2 and TRBJ1-6, reads GAGVSQSPSNKVTEKGKDVELRCDPISGHTALYWYRQSLGQGLEFLIYFQGNSAPDKSGLPSDRFSAERTGGSVSTLTIQRTQQEDSAVYLCASSLVQGGSPLHFGNGTRLTVT.

The V gene is TRBV7-2, the J gene TRBJ2-2, with 7 nucleotides matching TRBD1. This CDR3 is built from 15 residues. The V gene's germline CDR1 is SGHTA and CDR2 FQGNSA. Trimming cost V 4 bases and J 3 bases; bases outside gene matches: 5. This CDR3 is CASSYRGPDTGELFF. For the CDR3, the DNA is TGTGCCAGCAGCTACAGGGGACCGGACACCGGGGAGCTGTTTTTT. The complete variable domain, with remaining parts taken from reference TRBV7-2 and TRBJ2-2, reads GAGVSQSPSNKVTEKGKDVELRCDPISGHTALYWYRQSLGQGLEFLIYFQGNSAPDKSGLPSDRFSAERTGGSVSTLTIQRTQQEDSAVYLCASSYRGPDTGELFFGEGSRLTVL.

This chain links TRBV6-5 with TRBJ1-1, with a possible D match to TRBD1 (6 bases). Trimming took 7 bases from V and 4 from J, leaving 16 bases between them. Per the germline V gene, CDR1 is MNHEY and CDR2 is SVGAGI. This CDR3 is 14 amino acids long. The CDR3 is CASTQRGGITEAFF. CDR3 in DNA: TGTGCCAGCACCCAAAGGGGGGGGATCACTGAAGCTTTCTTT.

V usage is TRBV6-5 and J usage is TRBJ1-3; the D is unclear. The CDR3 sequence is 14 residues long. Germline CDR1 MNHEY, CDR2 SVGAGI. Trimming pared 10 bases from V and 0 bases from J, leaving 13 bases between. The CDR3 region has the DNA TGTGCCACTATACTCCTCCCCTCTGGAAACACCATATATTTT. Its protein product is CATILLPSGNTIYF.

The J gene is TRBJ2-1, the V gene TRBV4-1; 10 bases are shared with TRBD2. V gave up 1 base and J gave up 7 bases; unmatched junction bases: 4. Germline CDR1 and CDR2: MGHRA and YSYEKL. The CDR3 totals 15 residues. The CDR3 here is CASSQVAGGLNEQFF. In nucleotides, the CDR3 is TGCGCCAGCAGCCAAGTAGCGGGGGGATTGAATGAGCAGTTCTTC.

This sequence joins TRBV5-6 and TRBJ1-1; D gene ambiguous. This CDR3 is 14 amino acids long. V lost 2 bases and J lost 0, with 8 bases in between. CDR1 is SGHDT, CDR2 YYEEEE, per germline. CDR3 DNA sequence: TGTGCCAGCAGCTTCACGGGGATGAACACTGAAGCTTTCTTT. Residues: CASSFTGMNTEAFF. The full variable domain, its missing parts supplied by reference TRBV5-6 and TRBJ1-1, is DAGVTQSPTHLIKTRGQQVTLRCSPKSGHDTVSWYQQALGQGPQFIFQYYEEEERQRGNFPDRFSGHQFPNYSSELNVNALLLGDSALYLCASSFTGMNTEAFFGQGTRLTVV.

The chain uses TRBV10-3 and TRBJ1-3; TRBD1 is a possible D gene (6 bases). Germline-derived CDR1 and CDR2 are ENHRY and SYGVKD. The CDR3 consists of 14 residues. Trimming took off 4 bases at V and 8 bases at J, with 15 bases between the two ends. CDR3 in amino acids: CAISAGGLSDTIYF. The CDR3 coding sequence is TGTGCCATCAGTGCTGGGGGCCTTTCGGACACCATATATTTT.

V is TRBV18 and J is TRBJ2-3; 7 bases are shared with TRBD1. The CDR3 contains 17 residues. The ends lost 3 bases at V and 0 bases at J; junction bases unmatched: 9. Germline CDR1 and CDR2: KGHSH and LQKENI. In DNA, the CDR3 is TGTGCCAGCTCACCGAGGGCAGGGGGTTCTAGCACAGATACGCAGTATTTT. Amino acid sequence: CASSPRAGGSSTDTQYF.

The chain uses TRBV11-3 and TRBJ1-3; no clear D. Per germline, CDR1 SGHNT and CDR2 YENEEA. The CDR3 has 18 residues. The ends were cut back, 0 bases at V and 0 bases at J, with 15 bases in the middle. The CDR3 region is CASSLDLYSGDSGNTIYF. For the CDR3, the DNA is TGTGCCAGCAGCTTAGATCTATATTCCGGGGACTCTGGAAACACCATATATTTT.

V and J are TRBV28 and TRBJ1-2; D is ambiguous. Germline V gene lookup returns CDR1 MDHEN and CDR2 SYDVKM. The CDR3 runs to 11 residues. V was shortened by 5 bases and J by 8 bases, with 9 bases between the two germline ends. The CDR3 nucleotides are TGTGCCAGCAGTACCTACCGAGGCTACACCTTC. As protein: CASSTYRGYTF.

This chain connects TRBV30 to TRBJ2-2; the match to TRBD1 covers 11 bases. CDR3 length: 15 amino acids. Germline values: CDR1 GTSNPN, CDR2 SVGIG (reference sequence). The trim removed 1 base at V and 4 bases at J, leaving 2 bases unmatched. CDR3: CAWSGGTGGTGELFF. The CDR3 nucleotides are TGTGCCTGGAGTGGTGGGACAGGGGGCACCGGGGAGCTGTTTTTT.

The V and J genes are TRBV3-1 (or the pseudogene TRBV3-2) and TRBJ2-7; 9 nucleotides agree with TRBD2. CDR3 length: 16 residues. The V gene end was trimmed by 7 bases and the J gene end by 2 bases; junction bases not matched to a gene: 12. The germline V gene has CDR1 LGHDT and CDR2 YNNKEL (reference sequence). The CDR3 sequence is CASTPLPGTSTYEQYF. In DNA form, the CDR3 reads TGTGCCAGCACCCCCCTCCCGGGGACTAGCACCTACGAGCAGTACTTC.

This chain uses TRBV12-3 or TRBV12-4 with TRBJ2-3; 7 bases align to TRBD1. V lost 7 bases and J lost 3; bases outside the gene matches: 4. CDR3 size: 13 residues. The chain's CDR3 is CASMVTGTDTQYF. CDR3 bases: TGTGCCAGCATGGTGACAGGGACAGATACGCAGTATTTT.

This clone was recorded once. The chain recombines TRBV29-1 with TRBJ2-7; 10 nucleotides match TRBD1. The CDR3 loop spans 16 amino acids. CDR1 is SQVTM and CDR2 is ANQGSEA in the germline V gene. V trimming: 6 bases; J trimming: 1 base; junction bases outside the gene matches: 12. The CDR3 loop is CSVQTPGQGRSYEQYF. The CDR3 DNA sequence: TGCAGCGTCCAAACCCCGGGACAGGGGAGGTCCTACGAGCAGTACTTC.

This chain joins TRBV4-2 and TRBJ1-5, with D tentatively TRBD1 (5 bases). The CDR3 length is 14 residues. The germline V and J ends were trimmed by 5 bases and 3 bases, with 11 bases remaining between them. CDR1 and CDR2 (germline): LGHNA, YNFKEQ. The CDR3 nucleotides read TGTGCCAGCAGCGCACAGGATTACAATCAGCCCCAGCATTTT. Translated, it gives CASSAQDYNQPQHF.

The chain is built from TRBV6-1 and TRBJ1-4; D remains ambiguous. CDR3 size: 17 residues. V was trimmed by 3 bases and J by 8 bases, leaving 22 bases between them. Germline V gene data show CDR1 as MNHNS and CDR2 as SASEGT. CDR3 coding DNA: TGTGCCAGCAGTGATAAGTTGGTGTCGGGGAAAGGGGAAAAACTGTTTTTT. Protein: CASSDKLVSGKGEKLFF.

The chain couples TRBV27 to TRBJ2-1, with a tentative D call TRBD2 (6 bases). Germline assignment: CDR1 MNHEY and CDR2 SMNVEV (reference sequence). V dropped 1 base and J dropped 7 bases, with 17 bases sitting between them. CDR3 length: 16 amino acids. The chain's CDR3 is CASSLLSGVPGNEQFF. DNA of the CDR3: TGTGCCAGCAGTTTATTATCGGGGGTTCCGGGGAATGAGCAGTTCTTC.